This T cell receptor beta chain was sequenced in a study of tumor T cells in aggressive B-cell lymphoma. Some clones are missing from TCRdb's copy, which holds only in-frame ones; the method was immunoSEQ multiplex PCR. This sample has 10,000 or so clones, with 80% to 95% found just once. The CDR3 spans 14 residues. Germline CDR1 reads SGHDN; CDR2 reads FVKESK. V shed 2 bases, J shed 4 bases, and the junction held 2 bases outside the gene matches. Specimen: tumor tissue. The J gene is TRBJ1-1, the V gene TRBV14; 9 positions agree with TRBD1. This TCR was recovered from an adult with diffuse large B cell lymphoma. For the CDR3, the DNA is TGTGCCAGCAGCCAACAGGACAGGGGCACTGAAGCTTTCTTT. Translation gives CASSQQDRGTEAFF.